One TCR beta chain is described in this entry. This same CDR3 is encoded by further DNA sequences in the sample. As processed by the authors: Reference gene primer amplification gave nucleated cell count estimates. The assay was immunoSEQ multiplex PCR, and TCRdb's table has in-frame clones only and misses some. V and J calls and clone size are copied from that table; D and trimming were computed from the DNA. This repertoire shows 150,000 to 200,000 clones, around 82% found once; its top ten account for around 3.6%. This record comes from a study of blood T cell repertoires in COVID-19. Per germline, CDR1 SGHRS and CDR2 YFSETQ. The J segment lost 3 bases and the V segment lost 0 bases, leaving 4 bases of the junction unmatched. CDR3 size: 15 residues. Researchers sorted participants into cohorts using their self-reported clinical history.

Input material: PBMCs or T cells enriched from blood (not recorded which). This TCR derives from a woman in her forties or fifties in a cohort exposed to, infected with or recovered from COVID-19 (not recorded which). V is TRBV5-1 and J is TRBJ2-7, with 9 positions matching TRBD1. CDR3 sequence: CASSLGGTGSYEQYF. CDR3 sequence (DNA): TGCGCCAGCAGCTTGGGTGGGACAGGGAGCTACGAGCAGTACTTC.